This entry lists 17 T cell receptor beta chains sequenced from one sample in a study of breast tumors, draining lymph nodes, adjacent tissues. Samples came from axillary lymph nodes draining the breast cancer. TCRdb reprocessed the multiplex PCR reads with MiXCR, giving one entry per CDR3 protein. The sample yields under 350,000 distinct CDR3 sequences, 30% to 35% seen once. The sequenced material came from axillary lymph node tissue. These receptor sequences come from a female donor with breast cancer. Some clones in this sample may be carry-over from other donors' samples.

Comments on this clonotype: This could be a read error, since a much larger clone is one nucleotide away. The gene calls are TRBV4-2 and TRBJ2-3, with D possibly being TRBD2 (7 bases). In germline, CDR1 is LGHNA, CDR2 YNFKEQ. The CDR3 has 16 amino acids. The CDR3, as DNA: TGTGCCAACAGCCAAAAAAGCTTAGGGGGGGCAGATACGCAGTATTTT. Protein sequence: CANSQKSLGGADTQYF.

Ten or more counts support this clonotype. The chain employs TRBV20-1 and TRBJ2-7, with D maybe TRBD2 (6 bases). Germline CDR1 and CDR2: DFQATT and SNEGSKA (reference sequence). CDR3 length: 12 residues. The V and J ends lost 3 bases and 5 bases respectively, with 11 bases between them. The CDR3 sequence is CSARPGTDEQYF. CDR3 in DNA: TGCAGTGCTAGGCCCGGGACTGACGAGCAGTACTTC.

Many counts were recorded for this clonotype. The chain is built from TRBV7-3 and TRBJ2-1; D is perhaps TRBD2 (6 bases). The V gene lost 4 bases and the J gene lost 5 bases, with 9 bases spanning the gap. Per germline, CDR1 SGHTA and CDR2 FQGTGA. There are 13 residues in the CDR3. The CDR3 nucleotides are TGTGCCAGCAGCTCGGGACTTCACAATGAGCAGTTCTTC. This codes for CASSSGLHNEQFF.

The V call is TRBV28, the J call TRBJ2-3; D is uncertain. Germline CDR1 and CDR2: MDHEN and SYDVKM. This CDR3 contains 16 residues. The V gene lost 3 bases and the J gene lost 1 base, with 14 bases spanning the gap. In DNA form, the CDR3 reads TGTGCCAGCAGTTTGCTAGACCCAAAAGGCACAGATACGCAGTATTTT. Protein product: CASSLLDPKGTDTQYF.

Comments on this clonotype: This may be a read error, as it is one base from a much larger clone. This chain links TRBV11-1 with TRBJ2-7; no clear D. Per the germline V gene, CDR1 is SGHAT and CDR2 is FQDESV (reference sequence). V lost 7 bases and J 0 bases, leaving 16 bases between the germline ends. This CDR3 is 15 amino acids long. CDR3 nucleotides: TGTGCCAGCAATACCGGACCCCTGAGCTCCTACGAGCAGTACTTC. Protein product: CASNTGPLSSYEQYF.

A few counts support this clonotype. J is TRBJ2-7 and V is TRBV20-1; possible D gene TRBD2, 5 bases. Trimming removed 0 bases from V and 6 bases from J, with 15 bases in between. The CDR3 is 14 residues long. The germline CDR1 and CDR2 sequences are DFQATT and SNEGSKA (reference sequence). The CDR3 nucleotides read TGCAGTGCTAGAGATCTAAGAGGGATCTCCGAGCAGTACTTC. Its protein is CSARDLRGISEQYF.

The chain combines TRBV30 with TRBJ2-7, with D tentatively TRBD1 (5 bases). There are 12 residues in the CDR3. Trimming left V 6 bases short and J 0 bases short, with 9 bases between. Germline CDR1 and CDR2: GTSNPN and SVGIG (reference sequence). The CDR3 spells CACGHLSYEQYF. In DNA, the CDR3 is TGTGCCTGCGGACACCTCTCCTACGAGCAGTACTTC.

This clonotype was seen repeatedly, ten times or more. The V and J genes are TRBV5-1 and TRBJ2-5; 7 bases are a match to TRBD1. The J segment lost 0 bases and the V segment lost 2 bases, leaving 4 bases of the junction unmatched. CDR1 and CDR2 (germline): SGHRS, YFSETQ. The CDR3 runs 15 residues. For the CDR3, the DNA is TGCGCCAGCAGCTTACCGGACAGGTACCAAGAGACCCAGTACTTC. It specifies CASSLPDRYQETQYF.

This clonotype appeared many times. A junction boundary mismatches the germline segment, possibly from a read error. V is TRBV20-1 and J is TRBJ2-3; TRBD1 aligns across 9 bases. The V gene's germline CDR1 is DFQATT and CDR2 SNEGSKA (reference sequence). The CDR3 covers 14 residues. CDR3 amino acids: CSARTDRGTDTQYF. CDR3 coding DNA: TGCAGTGCTAGAACGGACAGGGGCACGGATACGCAGTATTTT.

The count of this clonotype is one. Being one base from a much bigger clone, this may be a read error. The chain links TRBV9 to TRBJ2-2, with TRBD2 as a possible D gene (6 bases). Germline V gene sequence: CDR1 SGDLS, CDR2 YYNGEE. Trimming removed 3 bases from V and 6 bases from J, with 24 bases in between. The length of the CDR3 is 18 residues. The CDR3 region is CASSDPGRGGKGAGELFF. The CDR3 DNA sequence: TGTGCCAGCAGCGACCCCGGGAGAGGCGGGAAAGGTGCCGGGGAGCTGTTTTTT.

Worth noting for this clonotype: Since a much larger clone is just one base distant, this may be a read error. The chain employs TRBV4-3 and TRBJ2-3; TRBD2 matches at 7 bases. Germline values: CDR1 LGHNA, CDR2 YSLEER. The CDR3 runs 17 residues. The CDR3 DNA is TGCGCCAGCAGCCAAGCAGGCGGGGGAGCTAGCACAGGTACGCAGTATTTT. It is translated as CASSQAGGGASTGTQYF.

This clonotype showed up many times. The chain uses TRBV19 and TRBJ2-7, with D tentatively TRBD2 (6 bases). From germline, CDR1 is LNHDA and CDR2 SQIVND (reference sequence). The CDR3 runs 14 residues. Deletions cut 5 bases from V and 10 bases from J, with 21 bases between. CDR3 sequence (DNA): TGTGCCAGTAGTCCTCGGACTACCTCTGATGCTCAGTACTTC. It yields the protein CASSPRTTSDAQYF.

This clonotype was counted between two and nine times. The chain couples TRBV3-1 to TRBJ2-1; perhaps TRBD2 as D (5 bases). Trimming took off 4 bases at V and 2 bases at J, with 12 bases between the two ends. CDR1 is LGHDT, CDR2 YNNKEL, per germline (reference sequence). The CDR3 spans 15 residues. CDR3 protein: CASSPAAEAYNEQFF. CDR3 in DNA: TGTGCCAGCAGCCCAGCAGCGGAAGCCTACAATGAGCAGTTCTTC.

This clonotype was detected a few times. The chain couples TRBV27 to TRBJ2-3; 9 nucleotides match TRBD2. The germline V gene encodes CDR1 MNHEY and CDR2 SMNVEV (reference sequence). V lost 1 base and J lost 3; bases outside the gene matches: 8. CDR3 length: 17 amino acids. Written as DNA, the CDR3 is TGTGCCAGCAGTTTATGGGCTAGCGGGACGAGGACAGATACGCAGTATTTT. Amino acids: CASSLWASGTRTDTQYF.

This clonotype was observed many times. The chain couples TRBV5-8 to TRBJ2-3; D unresolved. V gave up 4 bases and J gave up 4 bases, with 13 bases separating them. The CDR3 sequence is 14 residues long. Germline CDR1 and CDR2: SGHTS and YDEGEE. This chain's CDR3 is CASSTLSPPDTQYF. CDR3 in DNA: TGTGCCAGCAGCACGCTGAGCCCCCCAGATACGCAGTATTTT.

Ten or more counts support this clonotype. This chain connects TRBV20-1 to TRBJ2-7; 8 positions match TRBD2. Germline CDR1 reads DFQATT; CDR2 reads SNEGSKA (reference sequence). This CDR3 contains 14 residues. Trimming at V came to 5 bases and at J to 3 bases, leaving 9 bases not matched to a gene. CDR3 DNA: TGCAGTGCTGTAGGTTCGGGGGGGTACTACGAGCAGTACTTC. Translated: CSAVGSGGYYEQYF.

This chain joins TRBV18 and TRBJ2-7, with 7 bases that match TRBD2. Germline CDR1 is KGHSH and CDR2 is LQKENI. The CDR3 consists of 14 residues. With V trimmed by 5 bases and J by 0 bases, 4 bases remained unmatched. In DNA, the CDR3 is TGTGCCAGCTCAGTGCTAGCGGACTCCTACGAGCAGTACTTC. It encodes CASSVLADSYEQYF.